These T cell receptor beta chains were read from a single sample in a study of metastatic and nonmetastatic thyroid tumors. Through MiXCR, TCRdb re-clonotyped the PCR reads. Of 45,000 or so clones in the sample, roughly 3.9% were seen once. What was sequenced was blood. Receptors were obtained from a female donor with papillary thyroid cancer or a benign thyroid nodule (not recorded which). Some clones in this sample may be carry-over from other donors' samples. Each CDR3 is given with its conserved first and last residue. A D gene is named only where the DNA matches it firmly. A row's size may be missing; if present it is once, few, many or a size class.

many | TRBJ1-2 | . | TRBV5-6 | CASSSQGPTNYGYTF | TGTGCCAGCAGCTCTCAGGGCCCCACTAACTATGGCTACACCTTC
many | TRBJ2-7 | TRBD1 | TRBV5-1 | CASSLARTGVRDEQYF | TGCGCCAGCAGCTTGGCCAGGACAGGGGTACGGGACGAGCAGTACTTC
many | TRBJ1-5 | . | TRBV24-1 | CATQGTNQPQHF | TGTGCCACGCAGGGTACCAATCAGCCCCAGCATTTT
many | TRBJ1-2 | . | TRBV12-3/TRBV12-4 | CASSGVSDSPLGANYGYTF | TGTGCCAGCAGTGGGGTTAGTGACAGCCCCCTTGGGGCCAACTATGGCTACACCTTC
. | TRBJ2-5 | . | TRBV15 | CAASNLAGQSQYF | TGTGCCGCCAGCAACTTAGCGGGACAGAGCCAGTACTTC
few | TRBJ1-5 | . | TRBV12-3/TRBV12-4 | CASSLSGARGNQPQHF | TGTGCCAGCAGTTTATCGGGGGCGCGGGGCAATCAGCCCCAGCATTTT
. | TRBJ2-7 | . | TRBV28 | CASSLLRSEQYF | TGTGCCAGCAGTTTACTCCGAAGTGAGCAGTACTTC
many | TRBJ1-6 | . | TRBV3-1 | CASSHHGRSSPLHF | TGTGCCAGCAGCCACCACGGCCGGAGTTCACCCCTCCACTTT
many | TRBJ1-1 | . | TRBV19 | CASSIDLERSTEAFF | TGTGCCAGTAGTATAGATCTTGAGAGGAGCACTGAAGCTTTCTTT
. | TRBJ1-1 | . | TRBV27 | CASSLQMNTEAFF | TGTGCCAGCAGTTTACAGATGAACACTGAAGCTTTCTTT
many | TRBJ2-7 | . | TRBV7-6 | CASSSAATSGEQYF | TGTGCCAGCAGCTCTGCGGCCACCTCGGGGGAGCAGTACTTC
. | TRBJ2-2 | . | TRBV20-1 | CSARDLFAEDTGELFF | TGCAGTGCTAGAGATCTGTTCGCAGAGGATACCGGGGAGCTGTTTTTT
. | TRBJ2-7 | . | TRBV27 | CASSPLRGHGSYEQYF | TGTGCCAGCAGTCCCCTTCGGGGTCACGGGTCCTACGAGCAGTACTTC
. | TRBJ1-2 | TRBD1 | TRBV7-9 | CASSGRQGANYGYTF | TGTGCCAGCAGCGGTAGACAGGGCGCCAACTATGGCTACACCTTC
. | TRBJ2-1 | TRBD2 | TRBV19 | CVSTPTLTSGRLEQFF | TGTGTCAGTACCCCGACATTAACGAGCGGGAGATTAGAGCAGTTCTTC
many | TRBJ1-5 | . | TRBV5-1 | CASSPSGTSNQPQHF | TGCGCCAGCAGTCCCTCCGGGACAAGCAATCAGCCCCAGCATTTT
few | TRBJ1-1 | . | TRBV27 | CASSWGTEAFF | TGTGCCAGCAGCTGGGGTACTGAAGCTTTCTTT
few | TRBJ1-2 | . | TRBV10-3 | CAISEKGGGYGYTF | TGTGCCATCAGTGAAAAGGGGGGTGGCTATGGCTACACCTTC
few | TRBJ1-6 | . | TRBV27 | CASSLIRGGARPDNSPLHF | TGTGCCAGCAGTTTAATAAGGGGGGGGGCGAGACCCGATAATTCACCCCTCCACTTT
many | TRBJ1-1 | . | TRBV6-5 | CASSYEYGNTEAFF | TGTGCCAGCAGTTACGAGTACGGGAACACTGAAGCTTTCTTT
many | TRBJ2-3 | . | TRBV29-1 | CSVVQLASIRDTQYF | TGCAGCGTTGTACAACTAGCTTCGATCCGAGATACGCAGTATTTT
many | TRBJ1-4 | . | TRBV2 | CASSVSRSEKLFF | TGTGCCAGCAGTGTATCACGGTCTGAAAAACTGTTTTTT
many | TRBJ2-1 | . | TRBV11-2 | CASSLGGVSYNEQFF | TGTGCCAGCAGCTTAGGGGGAGTGTCCTACAATGAGCAGTTCTTC
many | TRBJ2-7 | . | TRBV3-1 | CASSQKVGGVEQYF | TGTGCCAGCAGCCAAAAAGTTGGCGGCGTCGAGCAGTACTTC
many | TRBJ2-3 | TRBD1 | TRBV10-3 | CAIRRTRRDRDYTDTQYF | TGTGCCATCAGACGCACGCGCCGGGACAGGGATTACACAGATACGCAGTATTTT
many | TRBJ1-6 | . | TRBV12-3/TRBV12-4 | CASRPLGGDSSPLHF | TGTGCCAGCAGACCCCTTGGAGGGGACTCTTCACCCCTCCACTTT
few | TRBJ2-3 | . | TRBV5-1 | CASRQYSGTQYF | TGCGCCAGCAGACAGTACTCCGGAACGCAGTATTTT
. | TRBJ2-2 | . | TRBV7-2 | CASSSRVGELFF | TGTGCCAGCAGCTCCAGGGTTGGGGAGCTGTTTTTT
. | TRBJ2-7 | TRBD2 | TRBV6-9 | CASSYTSGRSYEQYF | TGTGCCAGCAGTTACACTAGCGGGAGAAGCTACGAGCAGTACTTC
few | TRBJ1-5 | . | TRBV7-6 | CVLKERNQPQHF | TGTGTCCTGAAGGAGAGGAATCAGCCCCAGCATTTT
. | TRBJ1-2 | . | TRBV29-1 | CSVEVSGGYTF | TGCAGCGTTGAGGTGTCTGGAGGCTACACCTTC
many | TRBJ2-1 | TRBD2 | TRBV3-1 | CASTGTSGSSEQFF | TGTGCCAGCACCGGGACTAGCGGGAGTAGTGAGCAGTTCTTC
. | TRBJ2-2 | . | TRBV20-1 | CSARASGGPLTGELFF | TGCAGTGCTAGAGCGTCAGGAGGGCCTTTGACCGGGGAGCTGTTTTTT
few | TRBJ1-2 | . | TRBV12-3/TRBV12-4 | CANSSQRAVNGYTF | TGTGCCAACAGTTCACAGAGGGCCGTGAATGGCTACACCTTC
many | TRBJ2-3 | TRBD2 | TRBV9 | CASSAHPGLAGADTQYF | TGTGCCAGCAGCGCCCACCCGGGACTAGCGGGAGCAGATACGCAGTATTTT
medium-sized | TRBJ2-1 | . | TRBV6-1 | CASRKKASSYNEQFF | TGTGCCAGCAGAAAAAAGGCCAGCTCCTACAATGAGCAGTTCTTC
many | TRBJ2-7 | . | TRBV7-8 | CASSPTHDISHEQYF | TGTGCCAGCAGCCCAACCCACGACATAAGCCACGAGCAGTACTTC
. | TRBJ2-7 | TRBD2 | TRBV10-2 | CASSGTSGRPYEQYF | TGCGCCAGCAGCGGGACTAGCGGGAGGCCCTACGAGCAGTACTTC
many | TRBJ1-3 | TRBD1 | TRBV28 | CASSPPQTGTGFSGNTIYF | TGTGCCAGCAGTCCGCCTCAAACCGGGACAGGATTCTCTGGAAACACCATATATTTT
many | TRBJ2-5 | . | TRBV20-1 | CSGQVQETQYF | TGCAGTGGACAGGTGCAAGAGACCCAGTACTTC
few | TRBJ2-1 | . | TRBV20-1 | CSARDDRRGQYNEQFF | TGCAGTGCTAGAGACGACCGGAGAGGGCAGTACAATGAGCAGTTCTTC
many | TRBJ2-1 | . | TRBV7-3 | CASSPSRHSSYNEQFF | TGTGCCAGCAGCCCCTCGCGGCACAGCTCCTACAATGAGCAGTTCTTC
many | TRBJ2-2 | TRBD2 | TRBV3-1 | CASSQPGLGFNTGELFF | TGTGCCAGCAGCCAGCCGGGACTAGGATTTAACACCGGGGAGCTGTTTTTT
few | TRBJ2-1 | TRBD2 | TRBV6-2/TRBV6-3 | CASSYTSGGYNEQFF | TGTGCCAGCAGTTACACTAGCGGGGGGTACAATGAGCAGTTCTTC
many | TRBJ1-1 | . | TRBV2 | CASTQGEGTEAFF | TGTGCCAGCACACAGGGTGAGGGGACTGAAGCTTTCTTT
many | TRBJ2-7 | TRBD2 | TRBV30 | CAWSSGITLEQYF | TGTGCCTGGAGTAGCGGGATAACGCTCGAGCAGTACTTC
many | TRBJ2-3 | . | TRBV19 | CASSLERSTDTQYF | TGTGCCAGTAGTCTCGAGCGGAGCACAGATACGCAGTATTTT